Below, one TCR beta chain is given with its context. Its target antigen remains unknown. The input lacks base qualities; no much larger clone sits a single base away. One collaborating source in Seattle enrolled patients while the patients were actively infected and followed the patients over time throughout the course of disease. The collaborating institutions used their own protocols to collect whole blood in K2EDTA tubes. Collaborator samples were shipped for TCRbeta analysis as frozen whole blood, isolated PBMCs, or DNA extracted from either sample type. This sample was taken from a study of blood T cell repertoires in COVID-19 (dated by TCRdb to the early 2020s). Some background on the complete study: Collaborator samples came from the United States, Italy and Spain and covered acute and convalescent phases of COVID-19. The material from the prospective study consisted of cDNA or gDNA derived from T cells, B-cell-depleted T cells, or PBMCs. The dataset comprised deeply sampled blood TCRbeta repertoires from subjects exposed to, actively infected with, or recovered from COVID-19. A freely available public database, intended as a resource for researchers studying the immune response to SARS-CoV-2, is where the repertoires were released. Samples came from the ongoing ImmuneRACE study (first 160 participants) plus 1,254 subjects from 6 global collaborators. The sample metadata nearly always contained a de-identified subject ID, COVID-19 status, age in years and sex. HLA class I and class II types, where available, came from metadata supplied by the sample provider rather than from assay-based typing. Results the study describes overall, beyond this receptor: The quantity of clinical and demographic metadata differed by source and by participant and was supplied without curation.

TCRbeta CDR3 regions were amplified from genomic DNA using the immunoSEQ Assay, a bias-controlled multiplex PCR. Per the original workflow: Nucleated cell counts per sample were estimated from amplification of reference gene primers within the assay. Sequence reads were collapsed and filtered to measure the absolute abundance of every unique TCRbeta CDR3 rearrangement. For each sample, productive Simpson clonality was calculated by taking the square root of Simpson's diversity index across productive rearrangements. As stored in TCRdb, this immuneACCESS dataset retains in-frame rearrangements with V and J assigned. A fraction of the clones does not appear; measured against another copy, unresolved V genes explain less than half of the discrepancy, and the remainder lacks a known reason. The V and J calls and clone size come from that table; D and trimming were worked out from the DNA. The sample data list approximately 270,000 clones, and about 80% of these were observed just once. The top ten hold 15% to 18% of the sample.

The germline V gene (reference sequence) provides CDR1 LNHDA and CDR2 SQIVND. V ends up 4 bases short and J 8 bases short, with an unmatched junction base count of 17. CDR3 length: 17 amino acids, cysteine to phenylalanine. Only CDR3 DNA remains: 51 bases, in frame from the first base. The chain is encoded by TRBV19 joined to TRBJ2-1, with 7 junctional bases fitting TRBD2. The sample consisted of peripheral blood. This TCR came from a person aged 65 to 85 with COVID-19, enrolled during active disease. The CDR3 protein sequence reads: CASSSWEGGMVSDEQFF. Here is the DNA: TGTGCCAGTAGTAGTTGGGAGGGTGGGATGGTATCCGATGAGCAGTTCTTC.